This entry lists 25 T cell receptor beta chains sequenced from one sample in a study of cytomegalovirus exposure and HLA in healthy donors. The PCR employed 60 Vbeta primers together with 13 Jbeta primers. Clones were read by immunoSEQ multiplex PCR, and TCRdb kept only the in-frame ones, dropping some. Among around 150,000 clones listed, 68% were seen once. The sample was PBMCs. These receptor sequences come from a middle-aged woman in good health and CMV-seropositive.

This clone was counted only a few times. The V call is TRBV28, the J call TRBJ2-7, with a weak D call TRBD1 (5 bases). In germline, CDR1 is MDHEN, CDR2 SYDVKM. CDR3 size: 15 residues. The V end lost 6 bases, the J end lost 4 bases, and 19 bases lay between the germline ends. CDR3: CASRGFQGGTYEQYF. In nucleotides, the CDR3 is TGTGCCAGCAGAGGATTTCAGGGTGGAACTTACGAGCAGTACTTC.

The rearrangement links TRBV6-1 to TRBJ2-7; D ambiguous. The CDR3 loop spans 14 amino acids. Trimming removed 5 bases at V and 6 bases at J, with 17 bases between. The V gene's germline CDR1 is MNHNS and CDR2 SASEGT. In DNA, the CDR3 is TGTGCCAGCAGTTTCCTTTCGACGGGTGGCGAGCAGTACTTC. This codes for CASSFLSTGGEQYF.

The rearrangement links TRBV11-2 to TRBJ2-3, with 11 bases identical to TRBD2. CDR1 is SGHAT and CDR2 is FQNNGV in the germline V gene. The J segment lost 2 bases and the V segment lost 3 bases, leaving 1 base of the junction unmatched. The CDR3 contains 15 residues. The CDR3, as DNA: TGTGCCAGCAGCTTGGGACTAGCGGCCACAGATACGCAGTATTTT. Residues: CASSLGLAATDTQYF.

This chain connects TRBV6-1 to TRBJ1-1, with 7 bases fitting TRBD1. The CDR3 totals 17 residues. V was clipped by 4 bases and J by 1 base; unmatched bases: 12. Germline CDR1 MNHNS, CDR2 SASEGT. This chain's CDR3 is CASSAVGTETKNTEAFF. CDR3 coding DNA: TGTGCCAGCAGTGCGGTTGGGACAGAGACCAAGAACACTGAAGCTTTCTTT.

In its sample, this clone was seen once. This sequence joins TRBV6-6 and TRBJ1-1; no firm D call. CDR1 and CDR2 (germline): MNHNY, SVGAGI (reference sequence). V was trimmed by 7 bases and J by 0 bases, leaving 12 bases between them. The CDR3 runs 14 residues. In DNA form, the CDR3 reads TGTGCCAGCAACCTCCGGGAATTGAACACTGAAGCTTTCTTT. This translates into CASNLRELNTEAFF.

The rearrangement joins TRBV15 to TRBJ1-4; the D gene is possibly TRBD1 (5 bases). The germline V and J ends were trimmed by 3 bases and 4 bases, with 9 bases remaining between them. Germline loops: CDR1 LNHNV, CDR2 YYDKDF (reference sequence). This CDR3 contains 14 residues. The CDR3 reads CATSSDSVNEKLFF. Written as DNA, the CDR3 is TGTGCCACCAGCAGCGACAGTGTTAATGAAAAACTGTTTTTT.

This clone appeared a few times. CDR3 protein: CASSRLGLAGGDTQYF. The CDR3 DNA reads TGTGCCAGTAGCAGGCTCGGACTAGCGGGAGGAGATACGCAGTATTTT. V is TRBV19 and J is TRBJ2-3; 14 bases line up with TRBD2. This CDR3 comprises 16 residues. The germline CDR1 and CDR2 sequences are LNHDA and SQIVND (reference sequence). V lost 6 bases, J lost 5 bases, and 7 bases stayed unmatched.

V and J are TRBV7-2 and TRBJ1-5; 7 positions match TRBD1. CDR1 is SGHTA, CDR2 FQGNSA, per germline. V gave up 5 bases and J gave up 0 bases; unmatched junction bases: 10. CDR3 length equals 17 residues. In DNA form, the CDR3 reads TGTGCCAGCAGCCCACGGGACAGTCTGAATAGCAATCAGCCCCAGCATTTT. Translating it yields CASSPRDSLNSNQPQHF. The full variable domain, with the rest looked up from reference TRBV7-2 and TRBJ1-5, is GAGVSQSPSNKVTEKGKDVELRCDPISGHTALYWYRQSLGQGLEFLIYFQGNSAPDKSGLPSDRFSAERTGGSVSTLTIQRTQQEDSAVYLCASSPRDSLNSNQPQHFGDGTRLSIL.

The chain couples TRBV6-6 to TRBJ2-7, with 10 nucleotides matching TRBD2. The CDR3 has 15 amino acids. With V trimmed by 5 bases and J by 3 bases, 7 bases remained unmatched. CDR1 is MNHNY and CDR2 is SVGAGI in the germline V gene (reference sequence). This CDR3 is CASSAGLATYYEQYF. The CDR3, as DNA: TGTGCCAGCAGTGCGGGACTAGCGACATACTACGAGCAGTACTTC.

V usage is TRBV19 and J usage is TRBJ2-1; 11 positions match TRBD2. The germline V gene encodes CDR1 LNHDA and CDR2 SQIVND (reference sequence). The CDR3 has 17 residues. With V trimmed by 1 base and J by 5 bases, 7 bases remained unmatched. The DNA for the CDR3 is TGTGCCAGTAGTATAGTTTCAACTAGCGGGGGCCACAATGAGCAGTTCTTC. Translated: CASSIVSTSGGHNEQFF.

The CDR3 spells CASSSQGLAGEDTQYF. CDR3 in DNA: TGTGCCAGCAGCTCTCAGGGACTAGCGGGGGAGGATACGCAGTATTTT. The gene calls are TRBV7-2 and TRBJ2-3; 14 bases fit TRBD2. Germline V gives CDR1 SGHTA, CDR2 FQGNSA. With V trimmed by 4 bases and J by 6 bases, 6 bases remained unmatched. The CDR3 length is 16 residues.

The chain recombines TRBV5-6 with TRBJ1-1; 8 bases line up with TRBD1. The junction had 6 bases not matched to a gene; V was cut back by 0 bases and J by 5 bases. Germline assignment: CDR1 SGHDT and CDR2 YYEEEE. There are 15 residues in the CDR3. Here the CDR3 DNA reads TGTGCCAGCAGCTTGGTGCCAGGGGGCAGGACTGAAGCTTTCTTT. It encodes CASSLVPGGRTEAFF.

The chain carries TRBV19 and TRBJ1-5; D uncertain. From germline, CDR1 is LNHDA and CDR2 SQIVND (reference sequence). The CDR3 totals 13 residues. V lost 5 bases and J lost 5, with 10 bases in between. This chain's CDR3 is CASSAREDQPQHF. For the CDR3, the DNA is TGTGCCAGTAGTGCCCGGGAGGATCAGCCCCAGCATTTT.

The chain uses TRBV5-6 and TRBJ1-6, with 10 nucleotides matching TRBD1. This CDR3 spans 16 amino acids. The germline V gene encodes CDR1 SGHDT and CDR2 YYEEEE. With 3 bases clipped from V and 2 bases from J, the junction kept 2 bases outside the gene matches. The CDR3 DNA reads as TGTGCCAGCAGCTCGACAGGGGGCCCCTATAATTCACCCCTCCACTTT. It yields the protein CASSSTGGPYNSPLHF. Drawing the rest from reference TRBV5-6 and TRBJ1-6, the complete variable domain is DAGVTQSPTHLIKTRGQQVTLRCSPKSGHDTVSWYQQALGQGPQFIFQYYEEEERQRGNFPDRFSGHQFPNYSSELNVNALLLGDSALYLCASSSTGGPYNSPLHFGNGTRLTVT.

The genes are TRBV4-1 and TRBJ1-6, with D possibly matching TRBD1 (5 bases). V gave up 2 bases and J gave up 7 bases, with 12 bases separating them. The CDR3 has 15 amino acids. Germline V CDR1 and CDR2: MGHRA, YSYEKL. In DNA, the CDR3 is TGCGCCAGCAGCCAACCGCGGGGCGGGAATTCACCCCTCCACTTT. It yields the protein CASSQPRGGNSPLHF.

The J gene is TRBJ2-3, the V gene TRBV4-2, with 7 positions matching TRBD1. The CDR3 has 15 residues. Trimming took 1 base from V and 0 from J; bases not matched to a gene: 1. From germline, CDR1 is LGHNA and CDR2 YNFKEQ. The CDR3 loop reads CASSQGTGSTDTQYF. The DNA of the CDR3 is TGTGCCAGCAGCCAAGGGACAGGCAGCACAGATACGCAGTATTTT.

This clone was detected only a few times. The CDR3 DNA follows: TGTGCCAGCTCACCCACGGACTATCAGCCCCAGCATTTT. This sequence encodes CASSPTDYQPQHF. V gene TRBV18 combines with J gene TRBJ1-5; no definite D call. The CDR3 loop spans 13 amino acids. The germline V gene has CDR1 KGHSH and CDR2 LQKENI. Trimming shortened V by 3 bases and J by 5 bases, and 8 bases separated the two germline ends.

The chain is built from TRBV6-4 and TRBJ2-5; 8 nucleotides line up with TRBD1. With 3 bases clipped from V and 4 bases from J, the junction kept 7 bases outside the gene matches. Germline CDR1 and CDR2: MRHNA and SNTAGT. The CDR3 is 15 residues long. Here the CDR3 reads CASSERTGSGETQYF. As DNA, the CDR3 is TGTGCCAGCAGTGAAAGGACAGGGTCGGGAGAGACCCAGTACTTC.

This clone was picked up a small number of times. This chain uses TRBV2 with TRBJ2-7, with TRBD1 matching over 8 bases. Trimming took 5 bases from V and 3 from J; bases not matched to a gene: 6. The CDR3 is 14 amino acids. Germline loops: CDR1 SNHLY, CDR2 FYNNEI. CDR3 in amino acids: CASSTGTGRYEQYF. For the CDR3, the DNA is TGTGCCAGCAGTACCGGGACAGGTCGCTACGAGCAGTACTTC.

This clone has only a few counts. The rearrangement uses TRBV2 and TRBJ2-3; D not resolved. V gave up 7 bases and J gave up 0 bases, with 5 bases separating them. The CDR3 has 12 residues. The V gene's germline CDR1 is SNHLY and CDR2 FYNNEI. This CDR3 reads CASKTSTDTQYF. The CDR3 coding sequence is TGTGCCAGCAAGACTAGCACAGATACGCAGTATTTT.

This clone was detected only once. V is TRBV20-1 and J is TRBJ2-1; possibly TRBD1 for D (6 bases). V lost 6 bases and J lost 10, with 13 bases in between. Germline V CDR1 and CDR2: DFQATT, SNEGSKA (reference sequence). The CDR3 has 11 amino acids. The CDR3 reads CSATTGREQFF. Written as DNA, the CDR3 is TGCAGTGCCACTACAGGGCGCGAGCAGTTCTTC.

The chain is built from TRBV9 and TRBJ2-7; 7 bases map to TRBD2. With V trimmed by 0 bases and J by 6 bases, 12 bases remained unmatched. CDR3 length: 16 amino acids. CDR1 is SGDLS, CDR2 YYNGEE, per germline. The CDR3 spells CASSVESRGREGEQYF. The DNA of the CDR3 is TGTGCCAGCAGCGTAGAGAGTCGGGGCAGGGAGGGCGAGCAGTACTTC.

A single count supports this clone. The J gene is TRBJ1-1, the V gene TRBV20-1; weak D call: TRBD1 (5 bases). V shed 5 bases and J shed 7 bases, with 11 bases lying between them. The CDR3 has 11 amino acids. Germline V gene lookup returns CDR1 DFQATT and CDR2 SNEGSKA (reference sequence). Here the CDR3 reads CSAGKQDEAFF. CDR3 bases: TGCAGTGCTGGTAAACAGGATGAAGCTTTCTTT.

The rearrangement uses TRBV9 and TRBJ1-2, with 7 bases aligning to TRBD1. Unmatched junction bases numbered 13, after V lost 3 bases and J lost 8 bases. The CDR3 loop spans 15 amino acids. The germline V gene encodes CDR1 SGDLS and CDR2 YYNGEE. CDR3 coding DNA: TGTGCCAGCAGCGACGAGACAGGGTGGATCCGCGGCTACACCTTC. Translation: CASSDETGWIRGYTF.

The gene calls are TRBV28 and TRBJ2-1; D remains unclear. The germline gives CDR1 MDHEN, CDR2 SYDVKM. Trimming stripped 7 bases from V and 0 bases from J, with 7 bases between. The CDR3 has 13 amino acids. The CDR3 spells CASTYSSYNEQFF. The CDR3 DNA reads as TGTGCCAGCACTTACTCCTCCTACAATGAGCAGTTCTTC.